This T cell receptor (beta chain) derives from a study of shared clonotypes between healthy human individuals (TCRdb year 2020). For the study in its entirety: A few men and a couple of women, aged 18 to 49 years, made up the cohort. Leukapheresis yielded between about 0.9 and 9.5 billion PBMCs per donor. Per donor, three plates each were used for CD4 naive and CD4 memory, two for CD8 naive, and one for CD8 memory. To estimate repertoire size and how much clonotypes are shared between individuals, the study performed deep sequencing of blood TCR repertoires from 4 to 6 healthy adults. To increase sequencing depth and limit assay-specific biases, TCR repertoire library preparation and sequencing were carried out by different laboratories using diverse techniques.

The table lists this clone with a few counts. Its antigen specificity is not known. No much larger clone exists at a distance of one base, and base qualities are not known. Using the deep immunoSEQ assay, TCR CDR3 regions were amplified from genomic DNA by multiplex PCR. For each cell subset, the extracted genomic DNA was distributed evenly across all wells of several immunoSEQ 96-well plates, and each plate served as one replicate. For sorted subsets, about 200 ng genomic DNA, equal to 30,000 to 35,000 T cell genomes, was loaded into each replicate PCR. The purified libraries were quantified using a Qubit 3.0 fluorometer, sized with a Bioanalyzer 2100, and then quantified again using the KAPA Library Quantification kit. Each immunoSEQ 96-well plate was sequenced on its own single-read 150-cycle Illumina NextSeq 550 flow cell. The original pipeline was this. Because the immunoSEQ output included only junctional sequences and no quality scores, the filtering could not be the same as the filtering used for full-length reads. To assign V/J genes and CDR3, sequences were annotated against IMGT germline references using PyIR, a Python wrapper for IgBLAST v1.9. Reads were filtered out if the reads had weak V/J assignments (E-value above 1e-6), no CDR3, stop codons, out-of-frame junctions, or ambiguous translated residues. A V3J clonotype was defined by an identical inferred V gene, J gene, and CDR3 amino acid sequence. Percentage overlap between repertoires was computed as shared unique clonotypes divided by the size of the smaller repertoire. RTK rarefaction, the Chao1 estimator, and Recon v2.1 estimates of unobserved clonotypes were used to assess repertoire richness. Generation probabilities were computed with OLGA for all TCRbeta clonotypes obtained by the gDNA method from several donors. The immuneACCESS repertoire file appears here via TCRdb, limited to in-frame rearrangements. These files lack a portion of the clones; in checked studies, under half of the deficit traces to unresolved V genes, and the cause of the others is not known. For V, J and clone size, that table is used; D and trimming come from the DNA. Within this sample are 850,000 to 1,200,000 clones, with approximately 72% of them counted one time only. Of the sample, 1.4% to 1.5% falls within the top ten clones.

The donors were healthy, HIV-negative adults who had no recently reported acute infections or vaccinations. Only Caucasian adults living in Nashville, Tennessee, USA were represented among the donors. Magnetic negative selection was used to enrich CD4+ T cells, after which naive cells were positively selected on CD45RA and the negative fraction became the memory subset. After blood collection by leukapheresis, PBMCs were isolated using Ficoll-Histopaque density gradient centrifugation and then cryopreserved in the vapor phase of liquid nitrogen. Purity and quantity of every magnetically sorted T cell population were checked by analytical flow cytometry. Each sorted fraction had its genomic DNA isolated and then quantified by UV absorbance on a Nanodrop 2000c. The CDR3, from cysteine to phenylalanine, totals 14 residues. Kept here is only the CDR3 DNA, which spans 42 bases and is read in frame from base 1. V loses 2 bases of germline sequence and J loses 3 bases, and the interval between the two ends is 11 bases. CDR1 MDHEN and CDR2 SYDVKM were looked up in the germline V gene.

Findings and caveats that apply to the study as a whole: Because the study included only a small number of donors, the genetic and exposure-history diversity represented was limited. Pairwise subsampling indicated that sequencing depth was expected to affect the degree of clonotype sharing among donors. Incomplete sequencing was indicated by rarefaction of sorted-subset datasets, despite the large sequencing depth. Across a handful of donors, approximately 5% of naive CD4, more than 3% of naive CD8, roughly 2.2% of memory CD4, and over 0.35% of memory CD8 clonotypes were shared. Estimated clonotype richness was generally larger for naive than for memory subsets. Sampling was restricted to blood, and TCR repertoires in tissues likely differ from the TCR repertoires found in blood. Clonotypes shared by all four sorted-subset donors showed higher generation probabilities than non-shared clonotypes.

The chain employs TRBV28 and TRBJ2-7, with TRBD1 perhaps the D gene, on 6 matching bases. The origin of this receptor is a man younger than 35 in good health. The sample was memory CD4+ T cells sorted from blood. In light of the paper, this sample's cell subset or site label describes: CD45RA-negative fraction. The sequenced DNA is TGTGCCAGCAGTTTAGCTGGGGGCGACTACGAGCAGTACTTC. Its amino acids are CASSLAGGDYEQYF.